This TCR beta chain was identified in a study of blood T cells in healthy people across ages. A few counts support this clonotype. A second about 6 to 11 cycle PCR used barcoded and J-beta primers. With 12 random nucleotides, a template-switch adaptor tagged each individual cDNA molecule. TCRdb re-analysed the 5' RACE reads in MiXCR, keeping a single row per CDR3 protein. This sample yields 700,000 to 950,000 distinct CDR3 sequences, of which roughly 41% are seen a single time; under 25% belongs to the top ten. The CDR3 extends over 14 amino acids. Germline loops: CDR1 SGHRS, CDR2 YFSETQ. V lost 5 bases to trimming and J lost 8 bases, with 19 bases between them.

V is TRBV5-1 and J is TRBJ2-5; weak D call: TRBD2 (6 bases). This sequence was found in a woman aged 55-69 years in good health. Sequences were obtained from blood. CDR3 nucleotides: TGCGCCAGCAGACGGCCCCCCCGGGAGCAAACCCAGTACTTC. Translation gives CASRRPPREQTQYF.